Listed below are T cell receptor beta chains from one sample, sequenced in a study of OX40 agonist ivuxolimab in advanced cancers. Produced via immunoSEQ multiplex PCR; TCRdb's table is partial and in-frame only. Of over 150,000 clones listed, 94% were seen once; the top ten hold about 0.3%. The input for sequencing was CD4+ or CD8+ T cells sorted from blood, taken in a trial of the OX40 agonist ivuxolimab. The receptors come from an adult with an advanced solid tumor such as melanoma, head and neck, liver or kidney cancer. Both conserved end residues are part of each CDR3. D genes are given only for firm matches. Where a row states a size, it is once, few, many or the class of an expanded clone; other rows omit it.

.,TRBV7-3,.,TRBJ2-3,TGTGCCAGCAGCTTATCGGGCCCAGATACGCAGTATTTT,CASSLSGPDTQYF
.,TRBV5-1,.,TRBJ1-1,TGCGCCAGCAGCTTGGTCGAAGGCCGTCGGGCCGAAGCTTTCTTT,CASSLVEGRRAEAFF
.,TRBV15,.,TRBJ2-5,TGTGCCACCAGCAGAGGCCCCGGGGTGGGGGAGACCCAGTACTTC,CATSRGPGVGETQYF
once,TRBV7-8,.,TRBJ1-3,TGTGCCAGCAGGGACCCCGGGGCGTTTGGGGACACCATATATTTT,CASRDPGAFGDTIYF
.,TRBV11-3,.,TRBJ2-3,TGTGCCAGCAGCTTAGATGCATCCACAGATACGCAGTATTTT,CASSLDASTDTQYF
.,TRBV12-5,.,TRBJ2-7,TGTGCTAGTGGTTTGGATTCCTACGAGCAGTACTTC,CASGLDSYEQYF
.,TRBV28,TRBD2,TRBJ2-3,TGTGCCAGCAGTTCGGGACTAGCGGGAGCTGGAGATACGCAGTATTTT,CASSSGLAGAGDTQYF
.,TRBV7-7,.,TRBJ2-2,TGTGCTAGCAGCCCGTCCACGGTCACCGGGGAGCTGTTTTTT,CASSPSTVTGELFF
once,TRBV19,TRBD2,TRBJ2-2,TGTGCCAGTAGTATAGGTCAGGGAGGGACCGGGGAGCTGTTTTTT,CASSIGQGGTGELFF
.,TRBV7-2,.,TRBJ1-6,TGTGCCAGCAGCTTAGAAGGGGATAATTCACCCCTCCACTTT,CASSLEGDNSPLHF
.,TRBV6-5,TRBD2,TRBJ2-5,TGTGCCAGCAGTTACGGGCTAGCGGGAGCCGGAGAGACCCAGTACTTC,CASSYGLAGAGETQYF
.,TRBV7-2,.,TRBJ2-7,TGTGCCAGCAGCGCCCGACAGGACTCCTACGAGCAGTACTTC,CASSARQDSYEQYF
.,TRBV7-6,TRBD2,TRBJ2-1,TGTGCCAGCAGCTCTCCCTGGAGCGGGAGGACCTACAATGAGCAGTTCTTC,CASSSPWSGRTYNEQFF
.,TRBV7-9,TRBD1,TRBJ1-5,TGTGCCAGCAGCCGCAGGGGGCCCAATCAGCCCCAGCATTTT,CASSRRGPNQPQHF
.,TRBV28,.,TRBJ1-1,TGTGCCAGCCCTTCCCCCGGGGAGGGGGACACTGAAGCTTTCTTT,CASPSPGEGDTEAFF
once,TRBV5-6,.,TRBJ2-2,TGTGCCAGCAGCTGGGGGACCGGGGAGCTGTTTTTT,CASSWGTGELFF
few,TRBV28,.,TRBJ1-3,TGTGCCAGCAGTCCCCCTCATGGAAACACCATATATTTT,CASSPPHGNTIYF
.,TRBV9,TRBD2,TRBJ2-5,TGTGCCAGCAACCAGGGCGGGAGGGCCTCAGGAGAGACCCAGTACTTC,CASNQGGRASGETQYF
.,TRBV7-8,.,TRBJ2-2,TGTGCCAGCAGCTTTAGGACAGGAGGGGGGGAGCTGTTTTTT,CASSFRTGGGELFF
.,TRBV7-2,.,TRBJ1-1,TGTGCCAGCAGCCCGATACATCAGAACACTGAAGCTTTCTTT,CASSPIHQNTEAFF
once,TRBV4-3,.,TRBJ1-3,TGCGCCAGCAGCCAATCCGTCACAGGGACCGGAAACACCATATATTTT,CASSQSVTGTGNTIYF
.,TRBV6-1,.,TRBJ2-5,TGTGCCAGCAGACCTGGGGGTCACGGGACCCAGTACTTC,CASRPGGHGTQYF
.,TRBV5-4,.,TRBJ2-7,TGTGCCAGCAGCTTTCCAGGGCGGGACGAGCAGTACTTC,CASSFPGRDEQYF
.,TRBV9,TRBD1,TRBJ2-4,TGTGCCAGCAGCGTAGGGGGACAGCTAGCCAAAAACATTCAGTACTTC,CASSVGGQLAKNIQYF
.,TRBV25-1,.,TRBJ1-1,TGTGCCAGCAGTGAATGGGAGGGGACGGGCGAAGCTTTCTTT,CASSEWEGTGEAFF
.,TRBV7-9,TRBD1,TRBJ1-2,TGTGCCAGCAGTTCTAGGGGGACAGACTATGGCTACACCTTC,CASSSRGTDYGYTF
.,TRBV18,.,TRBJ2-6,TGTGCCAGCTCACCACGGGAGGCGGCTGGGGCCAACGTCCTGACTTTC,CASSPREAAGANVLTF
.,TRBV19,.,TRBJ1-2,TGTGCCAGTAGTACCCGGGGGACCTATGGCTACACCTTC,CASSTRGTYGYTF
.,TRBV11-3,TRBD1,TRBJ2-1,TGTGCCAGCAGCTCGGGACAGGCCTACAATGAGCAGTTCTTC,CASSSGQAYNEQFF
once,TRBV11-3,.,TRBJ2-2,TGTGCCAGCAGCCCTCTTGCCAACACCGGGGAGCTGTTTTTT,CASSPLANTGELFF
.,TRBV4-2,.,TRBJ1-2,TGTGCCAGCAGCCAAGATTGGGGGGTCTATGGCTACACCTTC,CASSQDWGVYGYTF
.,TRBV11-3,.,TRBJ1-1,TGTGCCAGCAGCTTTGGACCGAACACTGAAGCTTTCTTT,CASSFGPNTEAFF
few,TRBV6-1,.,TRBJ1-5,TGTGCCAGCAGTGGTTCCACAGGGAGAGTTGATCAGCCCCAGCATTTT,CASSGSTGRVDQPQHF
once,TRBV27,.,TRBJ1-6,TGTGCCAGCAGACCCAGGGACGCTTCACCCCTCCACTTT,CASRPRDASPLHF
.,TRBV1,.,TRBJ1-2,TGCACCAGCAAAAGGAGAAGCTATGGCTACACCTTC,CTSKRRSYGYTF
.,TRBV11-2,TRBD1,TRBJ2-7,TGTGCCAGCAGCTCCGCGGGACAGGGGGCACGGGAGCAGTACTTC,CASSSAGQGAREQYF
.,TRBV6-1,.,TRBJ1-4,TGTGCCAGCAGTGTGGTTCCGTTTAATGAAAAACTGTTTTTT,CASSVVPFNEKLFF
.,TRBV5-6,.,TRBJ1-5,TGTGCCAGCAGCGCGGGGGGTGCAGATCAGCCCCAGCATTTT,CASSAGGADQPQHF
.,TRBV7-3,.,TRBJ1-1,TGTGCCAGCAGCCCTACGACAGGCGGTTACACTGAAGCTTTCTTT,CASSPTTGGYTEAFF
.,TRBV18,.,TRBJ1-1,TGTGCCAGCTCGGTGGGGTTGAACACTGAAGCTTTCTTT,CASSVGLNTEAFF
once,TRBV4-3,.,TRBJ1-5,TGCGCCAGCAGCCAAGATCCTCAAGGGTATCAGCCCCAGCATTTT,CASSQDPQGYQPQHF
.,TRBV10-3,TRBD1,TRBJ2-6,TGTGCCATCAGGACGGACAGGGGCAATCTCTCTGGGGCCAACGTCCTGACTTTC,CAIRTDRGNLSGANVLTF
.,TRBV11-2,TRBD1,TRBJ1-4,TGTGCCAGCAGCTTAGTCGGGACAGATGAAAAACTGTTTTTT,CASSLVGTDEKLFF
.,TRBV11-2,.,TRBJ1-1,TGTGCCAGCAGCTTCCCCCTCCCGAACACTGAAGCTTTCTTT,CASSFPLPNTEAFF
.,TRBV7-2,.,TRBJ1-2,TGTGCCAGCAGCTACAGAAGAGCTAACTATGGCTACACCTTC,CASSYRRANYGYTF
.,TRBV9,.,TRBJ2-3,TGTGCCAGCAGCGCCCCCTGGGGGGGGCTGACCGATACGCAGTATTTT,CASSAPWGGLTDTQYF
.,TRBV7-2,.,TRBJ1-3,TGTGCCAGCAGCTCCGGGCCTAACTCTGGAAACACCATATATTTT,CASSSGPNSGNTIYF
.,TRBV7-9,.,TRBJ1-4,TGTGCCGGCCAATACCAGGAGATTAATGAAAAACTGTTTTTT,CAGQYQEINEKLFF
.,TRBV7-2,.,TRBJ2-5,TGTGCCAGCAGCTTAGCGAGGAGGGGACCGTGGGAGACCCAGTACTTC,CASSLARRGPWETQYF
once,TRBV6-6,.,TRBJ2-7,TGTGCCAGCAGTTACCAACTAGCAACCAGTTACGAGCAGTACTTC,CASSYQLATSYEQYF
.,TRBV28,.,TRBJ2-1,TGTGCCAGCAGTCCCTCCGGGGGGCGAATCGACAATGAGCAGTTCTTC,CASSPSGGRIDNEQFF
.,TRBV11-3,TRBD1,TRBJ2-2,TGTGCCAGCAGCTTTACAGGGGGAACCGGGGAGCTGTTTTTT,CASSFTGGTGELFF
once,TRBV5-1,TRBD1,TRBJ1-1,TGCGCCAGCAGCTCTGGGACAGGGAGGAGGGGGAACACTGAAGCTTTCTTT,CASSSGTGRRGNTEAFF
few,TRBV2,.,TRBJ2-7,TGTGCCAGCATGCCCGGGACTGTGGCCTACGAGCAGTACTTC,CASMPGTVAYEQYF
.,TRBV7-2,TRBD1,TRBJ1-1,TGTGCCAGCAGGACAGGGGGCGCTTCTGAAGCTTTCTTT,CASRTGGASEAFF
.,TRBV21-1,.,TRBJ2-5,TGTGCCACCCAGACAGGACAAGAGACCCAGTACTTC,CATQTGQETQYF
.,TRBV28,.,TRBJ1-4,TGTGCCAGCAGTTTAAGGGGGGCGGGGAACAATGAAAAACTGTTTTTT,CASSLRGAGNNEKLFF
.,TRBV19,.,TRBJ2-5,TGTGCCAGTAGTCCACCGGGACTTGAAGGGACCCAGTACTTC,CASSPPGLEGTQYF
.,TRBV9,TRBD2,TRBJ2-3,TGTGCCAGCAGCGTAGACCAGAGCGGGAGAGAGACAGATACGCAGTATTTT,CASSVDQSGRETDTQYF